This TCR beta chain was obtained from a study of T-cell memory formation after mild COVID-19. Overall study: There were largely donor-specific TCR clusters. General study results and limits: Contracting CD4+ clones lay largely in CM and EM, with CD8+ ones residing in EMRA.

There are a few counts of this clonotype. Its antigen is currently unknown. V lost 5 bases and J 5 bases, leaving 21 bases between the germline ends. The CDR3 is made up of 15 amino acids. The germline gives CDR1 DFQATT, CDR2 SNEGSKA (reference sequence). From 5'RACE with constant-segment primers came TCR alpha and TCR beta cDNA libraries that carried sample barcodes and UMIs. MiXCR was run by TCRdb on the 5' RACE reads, yielding one entry per CDR3 protein. The data contain around 80,000 distinct CDR3 sequences, about 14% of them singletons. What was sequenced was PBMCs or a T cell subset sorted from them (not recorded which). The TCR originated in an adult woman who had mild COVID-19 (a few samples of this study predate the infection). Cell type and time point are not known. The V and J genes are TRBV20-1 and TRBJ1-2; D may be TRBD1 (6 bases). Written as DNA, the CDR3 is TGCAGTGCTCCCCCGGGCTTAGGGGGAGGGTATGGCTACACCTTC. Protein sequence: CSAPPGLGGGYGYTF.